This entry describes one T cell receptor (beta chain). The target antigen is unknown. Produced via immunoSEQ multiplex PCR; TCRdb's table is partial and in-frame only. The sample consists of approximately 6,500 clones, roughly 66% of them appearing once. J was trimmed by 3 bases and V by 6 bases; bases with no gene match: 4. The germline V gene has CDR1 KGHSH and CDR2 LQKENI. CDR3 size: 13 residues. This entry comes from a study of coeliac disease. The study's findings and limits: According to the authors, this method cannot detect gliadin-specific T cells in an unbiased way.

The gene calls are TRBV18 and TRBJ1-1, with 7 bases fitting TRBD1. Sequencing input: lamina propria lymphocytes from the gut. The receptor was derived from a man between 45 and 60 years old with active celiac disease. The CDR3 region has the DNA TGTGCCAGCTCCCAAGACAGGGACACTGAAGCTTTCTTT. Its protein product is CASSQDRDTEAFF.